This is a list of T cell receptor beta chains from one sample in a study of cytomegalovirus exposure and HLA in healthy donors. Measured with immunoSEQ multiplex PCR; TCRdb has only the in-frame clones, and not every one. Seen here are roughly 220,000 clones, more than 65% observed once, and the top ten hold 1.5% to 2%. The specimen sequenced was PBMCs. All receptors come from a man in his fifties or sixties in good health and CMV-seronegative. The CDR3 runs from the conserved cysteine through the conserved F or W. Fields, in order: CDR3 protein, CDR3 DNA, D gene, V gene, J gene, clone size. A D gene is named only where the DNA matches it firmly. Size is stated for part of the rows, as once, few or many counts, or as a class when the clone is expanded.

cdr3_aa: CAISETGYNEKLFF; cdr3_nt: TGTGCCATCAGTGAGACAGGGTATAATGAAAAACTGTTTTTT; d_call: NA; v_call: TRBV10-3; j_call: TRBJ1-4; clone_size: NA
cdr3_aa: CASRAGASYEQYF; cdr3_nt: TGTGCCAGCAGGGCGGGGGCCTCCTACGAGCAGTACTTC; d_call: NA; v_call: TRBV28; j_call: TRBJ2-7; clone_size: few
cdr3_aa: CAWSTGTGDEKLFF; cdr3_nt: TGTGCCTGGAGTACCGGGACAGGAGATGAAAAACTGTTTTTT; d_call: TRBD1; v_call: TRBV30; j_call: TRBJ1-4; clone_size: NA
cdr3_aa: CASRQQGAMYF; cdr3_nt: TGTGCCAGCAGGCAACAGGGGGCGATGTACTTC; d_call: TRBD1; v_call: TRBV7-2; j_call: TRBJ2-7; clone_size: NA
cdr3_aa: CATAGGRANEQFF; cdr3_nt: TGTGCCACCGCCGGTGGGCGGGCAAATGAGCAGTTCTTC; d_call: NA; v_call: TRBV7-9; j_call: TRBJ2-1; clone_size: NA
cdr3_aa: CASSSTSGEQFF; cdr3_nt: TGTGCCAGCAGCTCGACTAGCGGAGAGCAGTTCTTC; d_call: TRBD2; v_call: TRBV7-9; j_call: TRBJ2-1; clone_size: once
cdr3_aa: CASSSAITGNQRYDYTF; cdr3_nt: TGTGCCAGCAGCTCAGCAATCACAGGGAACCAGCGGTATGACTACACCTTC; d_call: NA; v_call: TRBV7-9; j_call: TRBJ1-2; clone_size: NA
cdr3_aa: CASDRTGRGEQFF; cdr3_nt: TGTGCCAGCGATAGGACAGGGAGAGGTGAGCAGTTCTTC; d_call: TRBD1; v_call: TRBV28; j_call: TRBJ2-1; clone_size: NA
cdr3_aa: CASGMGGNTGELFF; cdr3_nt: TGTGCCAGCGGGATGGGGGGGAACACCGGGGAGCTGTTTTTT; d_call: NA; v_call: TRBV9; j_call: TRBJ2-2; clone_size: many
cdr3_aa: CASSYAGGGYEQYF; cdr3_nt: TGTGCCAGCAGTTACGCAGGGGGCGGGTACGAGCAGTACTTC; d_call: TRBD1; v_call: TRBV6-5; j_call: TRBJ2-7; clone_size: NA
cdr3_aa: CASRQTGTGGGYTF; cdr3_nt: TGTGCCAGCAGACAAACCGGGACAGGAGGCGGCTACACCTTC; d_call: TRBD1; v_call: TRBV5-6; j_call: TRBJ1-2; clone_size: NA
cdr3_aa: CASSIGHNQETQYF; cdr3_nt: TGTGCCAGTAGTATAGGACACAACCAAGAGACCCAGTACTTC; d_call: NA; v_call: TRBV19; j_call: TRBJ2-5; clone_size: NA
cdr3_aa: CASSAFLGTSGRTDTQYF; cdr3_nt: TGTGCCAGCAGCGCGTTCCTGGGGACTAGCGGCCGCACAGATACGCAGTATTTT; d_call: TRBD2; v_call: TRBV9; j_call: TRBJ2-3; clone_size: NA
cdr3_aa: CASSFGGGGNQPQHF; cdr3_nt: TGTGCCAGCAGTTTCGGTGGTGGAGGAAATCAGCCCCAGCATTTT; d_call: NA; v_call: TRBV28; j_call: TRBJ1-5; clone_size: NA
cdr3_aa: CASSPGSYGTDTQYF; cdr3_nt: TGTGCCAGCTCACCGGGCTCCTATGGCACAGATACGCAGTATTTT; d_call: NA; v_call: TRBV18; j_call: TRBJ2-3; clone_size: NA
cdr3_aa: CASSPSTYNEQFF; cdr3_nt: TGTGCCAGCTCACCTAGCACCTACAATGAGCAGTTCTTC; d_call: NA; v_call: TRBV18; j_call: TRBJ2-1; clone_size: NA